The TCR beta chain under discussion was sequenced for a study of blood T cell repertoires in COVID-19. Trimming at V came to 0 bases and at J to 4 bases, leaving 13 bases not matched to a gene. The CDR3 length is 19 residues. From germline, CDR1 is LGHNA and CDR2 YSLEER. Original processing methods: Amplification with reference gene primers provided the estimates of nucleated cell counts. Assay used: immunoSEQ multiplex PCR; TCRdb lists only in-frame clones, some missing. V and J calls and clone size follow that table, whereas D and trimming were derived from the DNA. The sample holds approximately 150,000 clones, 87% seen once.

V and J are TRBV4-3 and TRBJ2-2; 8 bases fit TRBD2. The sequenced sample consisted of peripheral blood. This receptor was obtained from a human donor in a cohort sampled during active COVID-19. The CDR3 sequence is CASSQDLIDGGGSTGELFF. The CDR3 DNA follows: TGCGCCAGCAGCCAAGATTTAATAGACGGCGGGGGGAGCACCGGGGAGCTGTTTTTT.